Reported below is one T cell receptor (beta chain). Its antigen is still unknown. This entry belongs to a study of vaccination effects on CD4 cells after COVID-19. For the study at large: Post-vaccine sampling occurred a median 72 days after the second dose.

The table came from immunoSEQ multiplex PCR; TCRdb's copy has only in-frame clones and leaves some out. Of 20,000 to 30,000 clones in the sample, roughly three quarters were seen once. Trimming took 2 bases from V and 1 from J, leaving 9 bases between them. The CDR3 is 15 residues long. Germline V gene data show CDR1 as ENHRY and CDR2 as SYGVKD. Using viral peptide pools, the ViraFEST assay grew out antigen-specific CD4+ T cells prior to sequencing. On roughly day 10 of culture, CD4+ T cells were separated out. Each person got two doses of an mRNA SARS-CoV-2 vaccine, BNT162b2 or mRNA-1273. Replacing half the medium with IL-2 medium was done on days 3 and 7.

The chain is built from TRBV10-3 and TRBJ1-3; D gene uncertain. The specimen was CD4+ T cells from PBMCs cultured with SARS-CoV-2 spike peptides, collected after COVID-19 vaccination. The sequence was obtained from a human donor who received a COVID-19 vaccine. CDR3 DNA sequence: TGTGCCATCAGTGAGGGTCCCATTTCTGGAAACACCATATATTTT. It yields the protein CAISEGPISGNTIYF.